Listed below are T cell receptor beta chains from one sample, sequenced in a study of T cells in Graves' hyperthyroidism and ophthalmopathy. MiXCR, applied by TCRdb to the multiplex PCR reads, yields one record per CDR3 protein. The data show 130,000 to 150,000 distinct CDR3 sequences, around 21% seen once. Sequenced input: blood. The receptor set was obtained from a woman in her 50s with Graves' hyperthyroidism that later progressed to Graves' ophthalmopathy. CDR3s leave out the opening cysteine and the closing phenylalanine or tryptophan.

TRBV7-3	TRBJ1-6	ASSLQWGSPLH
TRBV5-1	TRBJ1-1	ASSLSRGLNTEAF
TRBV6-5	TRBJ2-7	ASSYSKQSHYEQY
TRBV20-1	TRBJ1-2	SARDNAGGYT
TRBV4-1	TRBJ2-2	ASSQKREGLRTGELF
TRBV12-3/TRBV12-4	TRBJ2-3	ATGTPGHTDTQY
TRBV3-1	TRBJ1-1	ASSRGTAPIAF
TRBV28	TRBJ2-5	ASSLASLYQETQY
TRBV28	TRBJ1-2	ASSLSPTSYGYT
TRBV3-1	TRBJ1-1	ASSQVGGANTEAF
TRBV7-9	TRBJ2-7	ASSLEGQGARSKSYEQY
TRBV7-9	TRBJ2-1	ASSGTSGRTNEQF
TRBV30	TRBJ2-5	AWSVNLAGLQETQY